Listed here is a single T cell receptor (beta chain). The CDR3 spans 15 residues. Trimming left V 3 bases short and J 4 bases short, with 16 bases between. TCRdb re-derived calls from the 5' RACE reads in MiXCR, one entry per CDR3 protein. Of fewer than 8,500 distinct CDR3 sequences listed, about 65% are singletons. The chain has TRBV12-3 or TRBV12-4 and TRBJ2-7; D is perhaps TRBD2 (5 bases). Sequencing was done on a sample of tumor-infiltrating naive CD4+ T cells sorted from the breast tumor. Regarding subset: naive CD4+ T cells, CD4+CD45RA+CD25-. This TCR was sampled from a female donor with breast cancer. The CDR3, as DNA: TGTGCCAGCAGTTTGAAGGCGAGTGGGGAGTACGAGCAGTACTTC. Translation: CASSLKASGEYEQYF.